This is a list of T cell receptor beta chains from one sample in a study of blood T cell repertoires in COVID-19. Some clones are missing from TCRdb's copy, which holds only in-frame ones; the method was immunoSEQ multiplex PCR. The table has fewer than 35,000 clones, 90% to 95% seen once. Source material: peripheral blood. These receptors were collected from a man in his fifties or sixties with acute or convalescent COVID-19. CDR3s leave out the opening cysteine and the closing phenylalanine or tryptophan. Where a row states a size, it is once, few, many or the class of an expanded clone; other rows omit it.

v_gene	abundance	j_gene	CDR3aa
TRBV7-2	NA	TRBJ1-3	ASSLDGAGGNTIY
TRBV5-1	NA	TRBJ1-2	ASSLQGNYGYT
TRBV19	NA	TRBJ2-2	ASSIRPGTTNTGELF
TRBV7-2	NA	TRBJ2-1	ASSVTSGRNNEQF
TRBV7-9	NA	TRBJ2-3	ASRRLAVSTDTQY
TRBV3-1/TRBV3-2	NA	TRBJ2-3	ASSQALVGGLAGADTQY
TRBV2	NA	TRBJ1-4	ASSAPLRNRGEKLF
TRBV2	NA	TRBJ2-2	ASARAAGYSGELF
TRBV6-5	NA	TRBJ2-7	ASSYSRGPGEQY
TRBV10-3	NA	TRBJ2-6	AISESGGEVGGANVLT
TRBV29-1	once	TRBJ2-2	SVEEPRGTGELF
TRBV4-1	once	TRBJ2-1	ASSQEGAPGGEQF
TRBV18	once	TRBJ1-5	ASSSGTASNQPQH
TRBV7-3	NA	TRBJ2-2	ASSLGTSLNTGELF
TRBV2	NA	TRBJ1-5	ASSRDSHSNQPQH
TRBV28	once	TRBJ1-2	ASSTPDRILTNYGYT
TRBV11-2	NA	TRBJ2-3	ASSLRRGDTQY
TRBV3-1/TRBV3-2	NA	TRBJ1-6	ASSARSGSYNSPLH
TRBV28	NA	TRBJ1-1	ASRTGGMNTEAF
TRBV11-2	NA	TRBJ2-1	ASSRGGEQF
TRBV12-3/TRBV12-4	NA	TRBJ2-2	ASSSSAGELF
TRBV30	NA	TRBJ1-6	AWGQGRDSPLH
TRBV6-5	NA	TRBJ2-5	ASTGEETQY
TRBV6-4	NA	TRBJ2-1	ASSEVGQGAAEQF
TRBV11-3	NA	TRBJ2-1	ASSAWTSGYNEQF
TRBV5-1	NA	TRBJ1-1	ASSPGTGGEAF
TRBV4-1	NA	TRBJ2-7	ASSQVLLLGEQY
TRBV5-6	NA	TRBJ1-3	ASSHRGGWVIDSGNTIY
TRBV5-1	NA	TRBJ1-3	ASSSQTGIGNTIY
TRBV10-3	NA	TRBJ2-7	AISFLAGPSYEQY
TRBV24-1	NA	TRBJ1-2	ATSEPRQGISDGYT
TRBV6-6	NA	TRBJ2-5	ASSYLVGGRDETQY
TRBV18	once	TRBJ1-1	ASSPRTGGAGTEAF
TRBV4-3	NA	TRBJ2-2	ASSQDLPPNTGELF
TRBV2	NA	TRBJ1-4	ASSEQGREKLF
TRBV28	NA	TRBJ2-7	ASAIAGVSYEQY
TRBV6-1	once	TRBJ2-5	ASSDPDREETQY
TRBV19	NA	TRBJ1-2	ASKGQGNYGYT
TRBV29-1	NA	TRBJ1-1	SVQGQYLTEAF
TRBV28	NA	TRBJ1-5	ASSTPADSNQPQH
TRBV5-5	NA	TRBJ2-7	ASSLYSYEQY
TRBV11-2	NA	TRBJ2-3	ASSFSSPTDTQY
TRBV14	few	TRBJ1-4	ASSQKQGREKLF
TRBV7-2	NA	TRBJ1-2	ASSKDRRDNYGYT
TRBV7-9	once	TRBJ2-3	ASSYLGEGDTQY
TRBV25-1	NA	TRBJ2-1	ASSEYGGGHNEQF
TRBV5-6	NA	TRBJ2-1	ASSLLGQGVYNEQF
TRBV18	once	TRBJ1-1	ASSPGGDTEAF
TRBV5-1	NA	TRBJ1-2	ASSLDSGGANYGYT
TRBV5-4	NA	TRBJ2-1	ASNPSYQGNEQF
TRBV19	NA	TRBJ2-5	ASSIGTGRLETQY
TRBV19	NA	TRBJ2-7	ASSIASGSYEQY
TRBV4-1	NA	TRBJ2-3	ASSQVGQGDLDTQY
TRBV2	NA	TRBJ2-3	ASSELLAGRFGDTQY
TRBV28	NA	TRBJ1-1	ASRSGTGGKAEAF
TRBV7-2	NA	TRBJ1-2	ASSLTLKNYGYT
TRBV5-1	NA	TRBJ1-2	ASSLGRYGYT
TRBV5-1	NA	TRBJ1-6	ASSLGGAPGYNSPLH